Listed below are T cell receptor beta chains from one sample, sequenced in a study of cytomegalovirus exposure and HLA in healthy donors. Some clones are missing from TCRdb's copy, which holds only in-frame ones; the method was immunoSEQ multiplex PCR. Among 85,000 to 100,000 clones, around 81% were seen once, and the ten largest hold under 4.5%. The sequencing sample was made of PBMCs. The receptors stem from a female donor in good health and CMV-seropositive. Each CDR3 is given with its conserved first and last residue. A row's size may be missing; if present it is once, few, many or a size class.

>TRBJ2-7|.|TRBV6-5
CASQWGTGAYEQYF
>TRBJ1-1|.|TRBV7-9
CASSLGGLTEAFF
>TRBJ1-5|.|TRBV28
CASRDSSQPQHF
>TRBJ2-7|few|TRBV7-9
CASSLGTGEREQYF
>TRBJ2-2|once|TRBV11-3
CASSSTGGDTGELFF
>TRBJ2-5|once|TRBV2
CASAGGSYQETQYF
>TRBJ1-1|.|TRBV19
CASSISPLWTEAFF
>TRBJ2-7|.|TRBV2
CASGLSPYEQYF
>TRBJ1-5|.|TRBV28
CASSPRARQPQHF
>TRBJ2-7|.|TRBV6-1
CASGQGSYEQYF
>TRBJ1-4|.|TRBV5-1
CASSLDNTGEEKLFF
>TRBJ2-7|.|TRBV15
CATSADRGWGEQYF
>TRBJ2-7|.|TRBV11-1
CASSSRTSGGGYEQYF
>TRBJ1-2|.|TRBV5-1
CASSLWVSRGSNYGYTF
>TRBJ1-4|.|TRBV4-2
CASSQDRGEKLFF
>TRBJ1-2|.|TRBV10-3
CAISGQGGYGYTF
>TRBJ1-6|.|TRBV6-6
CASSYSTGRYNSPLHF
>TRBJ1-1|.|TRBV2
CASRGDRGATEAFF
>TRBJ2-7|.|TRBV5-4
CASSSGQGSGYEQYF
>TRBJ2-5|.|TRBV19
CASSIGGRLGETQYF
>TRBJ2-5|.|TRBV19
CASSIETSGEETQYF
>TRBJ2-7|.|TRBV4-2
CASSQLRQVDVSEQYF
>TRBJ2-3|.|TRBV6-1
CASGGADRRSTDTQYF
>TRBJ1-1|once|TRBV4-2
CASSQDGGLAGDTEAFF
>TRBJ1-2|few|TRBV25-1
CASSDGRADGYTF
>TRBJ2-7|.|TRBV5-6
CASSPDSGGLYGEQYF
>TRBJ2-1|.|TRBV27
CASSLEALGSSYNEQFF
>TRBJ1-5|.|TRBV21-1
CASSLYQPQHF
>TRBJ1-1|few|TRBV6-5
CASSYSSNTEAFF
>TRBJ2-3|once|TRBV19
CASSGGRTDTQYF
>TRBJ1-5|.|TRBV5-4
CASSLDSNQPQHF
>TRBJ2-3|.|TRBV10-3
CAISERQMTYTDTQYF
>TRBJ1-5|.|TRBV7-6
CASSLAPSGTVFNQPQHF
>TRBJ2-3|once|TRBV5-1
CASSATSGRSADTQYF
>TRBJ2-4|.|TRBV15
CATSTQGRNIQYF